A single sample gave rise to the 11 T cell receptor beta chains below, sequenced in a study of shared clonotypes between healthy human individuals. Method: immunoSEQ multiplex PCR; TCRdb's copy keeps in-frame clones and lacks some. In the table there are 1.5 million to 2.5 million clones, approximately 94% of which are singletons. In the naive CD8 group, cells lacked CD45RO and were positively selected for CCR7, so terminally differentiated effector memory CD45RA+ cells were left out. Sequenced: naive CD8+ T cells sorted from blood. These receptors were collected from a man between 18 and 29 years old in good health.

The chain couples TRBV5-6 to TRBJ2-5; D unclear. Germline V CDR1 and CDR2: SGHDT, YYEEEE. V was shortened by 6 bases and J by 5 bases, with 14 bases between the two germline ends. The CDR3 length is 13 residues. The CDR3 spells CASKPDGWETQYF. CDR3 nucleotides: TGTGCCAGCAAACCGGACGGGTGGGAGACCCAGTACTTC.

This chain links TRBV29-1 with TRBJ1-3; 9 bases align to TRBD1. J lost 4 bases, V lost 6 bases, and 4 bases had no gene match. This CDR3 has 13 amino acids. Germline CDR1 SQVTM, CDR2 ANQGSEA. The CDR3: CSVQDRGGNTIYF. DNA for the CDR3: TGCAGCGTACAGGACAGGGGAGGAAACACCATATATTTT.

J is TRBJ2-1 and V is TRBV7-9; 13 bases are a match to TRBD2. Trimming cost V 5 bases and J 6 bases; bases outside gene matches: 4. Germline V gene data show CDR1 as SEHNR and CDR2 as FQNEAQ (reference sequence). CDR3 size: 15 residues. The DNA of the CDR3 is TGTGCCAGCAGCCATGGGACTAGCGGGGCCAATGAGCAGTTCTTC. Translated, it gives CASSHGTSGANEQFF.

The chain links TRBV9 to TRBJ1-1; a weak D match, TRBD1 (5 bases). The CDR3 is made up of 15 amino acids. Germline CDR1 is SGDLS and CDR2 is YYNGEE. V was shortened by 0 bases and J by 6 bases, with 15 bases between the two germline ends. This CDR3 is CASSVGGREGAEAFF. The CDR3 DNA reads as TGTGCCAGCAGCGTAGGGGGCAGGGAAGGGGCTGAAGCTTTCTTT.

In its sample, this clone was seen once. The J gene is TRBJ2-1, the V gene TRBV30; D may match TRBD1 or TRBD2 (6 bases each). The CDR3 has 13 residues. V was pared by 4 bases and J by 6 bases, with 13 bases between. The germline V gene encodes CDR1 GTSNPN and CDR2 SVGIG (reference sequence). The CDR3 region has the DNA TGTGCCTGGAAGGGGGGATTGGGCAATGAGCAGTTCTTC. Amino acids: CAWKGGLGNEQFF.

The rearrangement uses TRBV6-5 and TRBJ2-3, with 11 nucleotides matching TRBD2. V gave up 6 bases and J gave up 7 bases; unmatched junction bases: 6. This CDR3 contains 14 residues. Germline V gene lookup returns CDR1 MNHEY and CDR2 SVGAGI. The CDR3 nucleotides read TGTGCCAGCAGCCAGGGACTAGCGGTTCATACGCAGTATTTT. Its translation: CASSQGLAVHTQYF.

The chain employs TRBV4-1 and TRBJ2-5, with 10 nucleotides matching TRBD1. This CDR3 comprises 14 residues. Looked up from germline, CDR1 is MGHRA and CDR2 is YSYEKL. After removal of 5 bases from V and 5 bases from J, the junction contained 5 bases not matched to a gene. The CDR3 sequence: CASSTDRGLETQYF. The CDR3 bases are TGCGCCAGCAGCACTGACAGGGGGCTGGAGACCCAGTACTTC.

The J gene is TRBJ2-1, the V gene TRBV9; tentatively, D is TRBD2 (6 bases). The CDR3 sequence is 17 residues long. CDR1 is SGDLS, CDR2 YYNGEE, per germline. V lost 0 bases to trimming and J lost 10 bases, with 23 bases between them. In nucleotides, the CDR3 is TGTGCCAGCAGCGTAGTTGGCGGGACGGAGGGTTTACAGGAGCAGTTCTTC. Encoded protein: CASSVVGGTEGLQEQFF.

V is TRBV2 and J is TRBJ2-7, with D possibly TRBD2 on 5 matching bases. Germline values: CDR1 SNHLY, CDR2 FYNNEI. Trimming removed 7 bases from V and 3 bases from J, with 10 bases in between. The CDR3 is 12 residues long. CDR3 in DNA: TGTGCCAGCACCCCGGGGAGCTACGAGCAGTACTTC. Its translation is CASTPGSYEQYF.

The chain employs TRBV19 and TRBJ2-7; 10 nucleotides line up with TRBD1. Germline V CDR1 and CDR2: LNHDA, SQIVND (reference sequence). The CDR3 sequence is 15 residues long. V trimming: 5 bases; J trimming: 3 bases; junction bases outside the gene matches: 7. This CDR3 is CASSPGTGAGYEQYF. The CDR3 bases are TGTGCCAGTAGTCCCGGGACAGGGGCCGGCTACGAGCAGTACTTC.

V usage is TRBV5-4 and J usage is TRBJ2-1; 8 bases are a match to TRBD1. V dropped 5 bases and J dropped 5; count of bases not matched to a gene: 6. Germline V gene lookup returns CDR1 SGHNT and CDR2 YYREEE (reference sequence). This CDR3 contains 14 residues. CDR3 nucleotides: TGTGCCAGCAGTAGGGACAGGCAGCACAATGAGCAGTTCTTC. It encodes CASSRDRQHNEQFF.